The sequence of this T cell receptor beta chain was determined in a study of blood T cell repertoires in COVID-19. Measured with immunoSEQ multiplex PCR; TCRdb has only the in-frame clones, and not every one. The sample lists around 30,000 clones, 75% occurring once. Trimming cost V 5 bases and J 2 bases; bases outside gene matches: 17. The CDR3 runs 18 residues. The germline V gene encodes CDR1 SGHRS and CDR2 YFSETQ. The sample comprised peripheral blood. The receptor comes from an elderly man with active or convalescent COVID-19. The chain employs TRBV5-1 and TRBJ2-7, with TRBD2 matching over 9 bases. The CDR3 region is CASSYGASGTHQTYEQYF. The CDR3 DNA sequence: TGCGCCAGCAGTTATGGGGCTAGCGGGACCCACCAAACCTACGAGCAGTACTTC.